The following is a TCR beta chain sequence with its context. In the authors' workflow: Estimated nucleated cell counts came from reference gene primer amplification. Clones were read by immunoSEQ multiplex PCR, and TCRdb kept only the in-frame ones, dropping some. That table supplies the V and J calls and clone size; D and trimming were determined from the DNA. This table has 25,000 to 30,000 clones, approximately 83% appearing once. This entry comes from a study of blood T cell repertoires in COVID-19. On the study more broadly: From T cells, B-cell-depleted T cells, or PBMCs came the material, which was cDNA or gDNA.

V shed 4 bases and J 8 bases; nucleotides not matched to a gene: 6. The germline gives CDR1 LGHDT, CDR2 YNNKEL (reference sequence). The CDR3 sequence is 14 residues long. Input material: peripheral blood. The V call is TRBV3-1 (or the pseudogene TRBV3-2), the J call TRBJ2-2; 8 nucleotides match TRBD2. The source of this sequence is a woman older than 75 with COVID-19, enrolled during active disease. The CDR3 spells CASSPTSGPGELFF. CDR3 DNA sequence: TGTGCCAGCAGCCCAACTAGCGGACCTGGGGAGCTGTTTTTT.